This T cell receptor beta chain was sequenced in a study of CD8 T cells in ankylosing spondylitis. Study-wide findings and caveats: What appeared characteristic of ankylosing spondylitis blood was a TCR beta motif of eight highly homologous variants.

CDR1 and CDR2 from the germline V gene are MNHEY and SVGEGT. The V end was cut by 6 bases, the J end by 4 bases, with 12 bases between. The length of the CDR3 is 13 residues. This clonotype was observed at least ten times. Antigen unknown. MiXCR was run by TCRdb on the 5' RACE reads, yielding one entry per CDR3 protein. The data hold fewer than 500,000 distinct CDR3 sequences, with around 26% observed a single time. This TCR derives from a male donor with ankylosing spondylitis. J is TRBJ1-1 and V is TRBV6-2 or TRBV6-3; D call uncertain. The sequencing input was blood, either unsorted or a sorted T cell fraction (not recorded which). The CDR3 loop is CASRPNWFTEAFF. Written as DNA, the CDR3 is TGTGCCAGCAGGCCCAATTGGTTCACTGAAGCTTTCTTT.